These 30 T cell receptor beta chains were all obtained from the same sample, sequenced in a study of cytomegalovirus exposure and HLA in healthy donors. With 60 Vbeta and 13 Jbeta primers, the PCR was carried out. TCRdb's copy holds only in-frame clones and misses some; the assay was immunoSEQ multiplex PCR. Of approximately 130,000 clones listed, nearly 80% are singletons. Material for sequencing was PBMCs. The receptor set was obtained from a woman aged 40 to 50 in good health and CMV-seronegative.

The CDR3 nucleotides are TGTGCCAGCAGCCGTTCGACAGGACCCATGAACACTGAAGCTTTCTTT. Its protein is CASSRSTGPMNTEAFF. The chain employs TRBV7-8 and TRBJ1-1; tentatively, D is TRBD1 (6 bases). There are 16 residues in the CDR3. CDR1 is SGHVS, CDR2 FQNEAQ, per germline. The ends were cut back, 5 bases at V and 0 bases at J, with 16 bases in the middle.

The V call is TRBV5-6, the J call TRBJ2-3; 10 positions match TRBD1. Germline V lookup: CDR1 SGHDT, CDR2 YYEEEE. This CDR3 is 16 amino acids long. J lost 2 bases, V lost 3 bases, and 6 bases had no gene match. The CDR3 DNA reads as TGTGCCAGCAGCTGGGACAGGGGTTGGAACACAGATACGCAGTATTTT. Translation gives CASSWDRGWNTDTQYF.

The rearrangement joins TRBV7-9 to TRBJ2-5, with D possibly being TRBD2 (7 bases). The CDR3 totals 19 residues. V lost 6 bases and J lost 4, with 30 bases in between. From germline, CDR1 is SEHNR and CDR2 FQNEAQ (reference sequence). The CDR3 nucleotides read TGTGCCAGCAGTTCCAACCCACCGGAGGGGGGGCCGGAGGTAGAGACCCAGTACTTC. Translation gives CASSSNPPEGGPEVETQYF.

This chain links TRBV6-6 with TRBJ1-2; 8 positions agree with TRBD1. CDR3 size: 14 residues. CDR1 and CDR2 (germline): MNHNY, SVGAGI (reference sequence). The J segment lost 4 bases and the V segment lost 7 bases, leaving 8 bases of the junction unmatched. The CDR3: CASNPTGGVYGYTF. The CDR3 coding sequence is TGTGCCAGCAACCCAACAGGGGGAGTCTATGGCTACACCTTC.

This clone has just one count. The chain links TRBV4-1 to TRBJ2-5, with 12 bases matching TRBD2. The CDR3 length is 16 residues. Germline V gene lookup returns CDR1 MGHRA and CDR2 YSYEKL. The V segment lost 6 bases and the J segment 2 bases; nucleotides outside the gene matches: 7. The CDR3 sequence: CASSPILAGGQETQYF. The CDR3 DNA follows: TGCGCCAGCAGTCCCATACTAGCGGGGGGACAAGAGACCCAGTACTTC.

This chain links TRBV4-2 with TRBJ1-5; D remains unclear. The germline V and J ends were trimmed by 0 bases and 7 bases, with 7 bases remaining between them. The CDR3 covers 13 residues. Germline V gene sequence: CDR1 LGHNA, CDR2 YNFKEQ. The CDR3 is CASSQDVIQPQHF. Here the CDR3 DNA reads TGTGCCAGCAGCCAAGACGTTATCCAGCCCCAGCATTTT.

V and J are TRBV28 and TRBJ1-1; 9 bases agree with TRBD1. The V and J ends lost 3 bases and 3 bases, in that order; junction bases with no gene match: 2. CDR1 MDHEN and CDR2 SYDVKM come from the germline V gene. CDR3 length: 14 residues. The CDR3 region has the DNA TGTGCCAGCAGTTTGGGACAGGGTTACACTGAAGCTTTCTTT. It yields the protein CASSLGQGYTEAFF.

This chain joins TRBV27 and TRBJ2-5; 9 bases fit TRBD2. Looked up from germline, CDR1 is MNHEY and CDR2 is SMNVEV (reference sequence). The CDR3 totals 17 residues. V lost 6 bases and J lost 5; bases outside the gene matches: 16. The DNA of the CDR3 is TGTGCCAGCAGGAGTAGTAGCGGGAGCTACCGGGAGGAGACCCAGTACTTC. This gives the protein CASRSSSGSYREETQYF.

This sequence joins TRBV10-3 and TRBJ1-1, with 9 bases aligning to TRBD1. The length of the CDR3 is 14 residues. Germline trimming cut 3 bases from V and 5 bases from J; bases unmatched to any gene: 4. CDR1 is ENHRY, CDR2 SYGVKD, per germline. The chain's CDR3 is CAISEQGAQTEAFF. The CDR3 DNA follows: TGTGCCATCAGTGAACAGGGGGCGCAGACTGAAGCTTTCTTT.

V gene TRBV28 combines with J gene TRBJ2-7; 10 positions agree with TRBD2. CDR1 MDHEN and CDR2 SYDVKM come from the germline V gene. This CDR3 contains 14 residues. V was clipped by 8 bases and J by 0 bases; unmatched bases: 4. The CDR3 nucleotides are TGTGCCAGCGCCGGGACTAGCGCCTCCTACGAGCAGTACTTC. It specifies CASAGTSASYEQYF.

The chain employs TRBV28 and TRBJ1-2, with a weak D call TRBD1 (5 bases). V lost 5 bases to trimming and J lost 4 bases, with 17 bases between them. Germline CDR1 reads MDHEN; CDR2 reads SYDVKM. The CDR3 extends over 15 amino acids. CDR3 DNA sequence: TGTGCCAGCAGTCCGTTCAGGGTTTTAGGCTATGGCTACACCTTC. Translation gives CASSPFRVLGYGYTF.

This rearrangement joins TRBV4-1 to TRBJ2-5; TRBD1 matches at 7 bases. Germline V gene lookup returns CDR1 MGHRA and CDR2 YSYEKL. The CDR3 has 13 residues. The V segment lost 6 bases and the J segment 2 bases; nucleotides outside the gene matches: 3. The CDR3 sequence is CASRSTGQETQYF. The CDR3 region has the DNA TGCGCCAGCAGGTCGACAGGGCAAGAGACCCAGTACTTC.

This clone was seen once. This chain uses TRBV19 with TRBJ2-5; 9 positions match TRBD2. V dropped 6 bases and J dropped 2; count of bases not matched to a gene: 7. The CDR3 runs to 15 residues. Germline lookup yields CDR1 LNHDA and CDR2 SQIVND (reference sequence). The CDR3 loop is CASSDTGLAQETQYF. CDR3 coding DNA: TGTGCCAGTAGCGATACGGGACTAGCTCAAGAGACCCAGTACTTC.

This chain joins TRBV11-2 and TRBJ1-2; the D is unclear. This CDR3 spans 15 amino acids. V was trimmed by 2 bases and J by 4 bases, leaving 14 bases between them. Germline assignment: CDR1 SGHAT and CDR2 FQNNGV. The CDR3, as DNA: TGTGCCAGCAGCTTACGAGGAGCTTTCCCCTATGGCTACACCTTC. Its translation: CASSLRGAFPYGYTF.

The CDR3 region is CATSSLTGVRGANVLTF. The CDR3 DNA sequence: TGTGCCACCAGCAGCCTAACAGGGGTACGAGGGGCCAACGTCCTGACTTTC. V is TRBV15 and J is TRBJ2-6; 7 bases line up with TRBD1. This CDR3 is built from 17 residues. Germline values: CDR1 LNHNV, CDR2 YYDKDF (reference sequence). J gave up 4 bases and V 3 bases, and 9 bases lay outside the gene matches.

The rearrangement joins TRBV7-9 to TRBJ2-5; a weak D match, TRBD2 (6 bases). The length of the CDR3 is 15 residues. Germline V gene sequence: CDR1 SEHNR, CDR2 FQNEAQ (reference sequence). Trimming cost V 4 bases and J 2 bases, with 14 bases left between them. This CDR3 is CASSWAGTRQETQYF. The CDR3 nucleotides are TGTGCCAGCAGCTGGGCGGGAACGAGGCAAGAGACCCAGTACTTC.

The CDR3 coding sequence is TGCGCCAGCTGGACAGGGGGGTTTAAGCAGTACTTC. It is translated as CASWTGGFKQYF. V gene TRBV10-1 combines with J gene TRBJ2-7, with 10 bases that match TRBD1. The length of the CDR3 is 12 residues. Germline V gives CDR1 WNHNN, CDR2 SYGVQD (reference sequence). V shed 8 bases, J shed 8 bases, and the junction held 6 bases outside the gene matches.

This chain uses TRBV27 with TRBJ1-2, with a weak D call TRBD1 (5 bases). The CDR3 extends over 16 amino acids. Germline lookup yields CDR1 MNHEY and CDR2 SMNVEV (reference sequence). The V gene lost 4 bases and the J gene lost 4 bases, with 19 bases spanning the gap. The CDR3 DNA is TGTGCCAGCAGTTCCCGGACCGCGTTGGGGGGCTATGGCTACACCTTC. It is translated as CASSSRTALGGYGYTF.

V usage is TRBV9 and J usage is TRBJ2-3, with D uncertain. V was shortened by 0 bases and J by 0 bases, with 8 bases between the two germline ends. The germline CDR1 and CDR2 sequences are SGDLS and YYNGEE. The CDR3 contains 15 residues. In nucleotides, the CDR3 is TGTGCCAGCAGCGTAGCAGGTGCTAGCACAGATACGCAGTATTTT. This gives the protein CASSVAGASTDTQYF.

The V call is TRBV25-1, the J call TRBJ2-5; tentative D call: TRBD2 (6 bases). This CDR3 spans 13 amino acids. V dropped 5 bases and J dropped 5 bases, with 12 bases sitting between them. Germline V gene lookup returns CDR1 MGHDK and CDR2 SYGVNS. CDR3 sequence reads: CASSTGVSETQYF. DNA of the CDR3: TGTGCCAGCAGTACGGGAGTTAGCGAGACCCAGTACTTC.

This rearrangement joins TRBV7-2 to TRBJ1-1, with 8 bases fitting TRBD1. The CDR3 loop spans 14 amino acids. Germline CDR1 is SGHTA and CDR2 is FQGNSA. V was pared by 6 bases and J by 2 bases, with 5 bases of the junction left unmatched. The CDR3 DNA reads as TGTGCCAGCAGGGCAGGGGGCGCAAACACTGAAGCTTTCTTT. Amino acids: CASRAGGANTEAFF.

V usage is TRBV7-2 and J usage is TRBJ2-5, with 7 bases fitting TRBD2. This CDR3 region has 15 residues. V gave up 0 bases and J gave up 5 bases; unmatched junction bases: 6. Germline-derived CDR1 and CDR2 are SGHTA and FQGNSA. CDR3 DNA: TGTGCCAGCAGCTTAGCGCTAATCGGGAGGGAGACCCAGTACTTC. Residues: CASSLALIGRETQYF.

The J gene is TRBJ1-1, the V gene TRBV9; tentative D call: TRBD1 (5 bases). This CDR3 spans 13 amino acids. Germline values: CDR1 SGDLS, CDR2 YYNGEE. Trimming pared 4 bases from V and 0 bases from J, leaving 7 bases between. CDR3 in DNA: TGTGCCAGCAGCCGACAGATGAACACTGAAGCTTTCTTT. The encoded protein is CASSRQMNTEAFF.

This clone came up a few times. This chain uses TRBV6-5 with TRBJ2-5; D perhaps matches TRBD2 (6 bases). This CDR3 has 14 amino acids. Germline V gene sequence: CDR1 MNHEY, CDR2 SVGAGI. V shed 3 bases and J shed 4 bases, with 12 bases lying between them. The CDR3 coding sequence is TGTGCCAGCAGTTATGGCGGAGGGGTAGAGACCCAGTACTTC. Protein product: CASSYGGGVETQYF.

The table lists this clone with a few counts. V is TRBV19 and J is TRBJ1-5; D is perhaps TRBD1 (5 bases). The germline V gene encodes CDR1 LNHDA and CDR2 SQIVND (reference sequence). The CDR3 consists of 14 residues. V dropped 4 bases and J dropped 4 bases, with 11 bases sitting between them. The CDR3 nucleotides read TGTGCCAGTAGTACAGGGAATGGGAATCAGCCCCAGCATTTT. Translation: CASSTGNGNQPQHF.

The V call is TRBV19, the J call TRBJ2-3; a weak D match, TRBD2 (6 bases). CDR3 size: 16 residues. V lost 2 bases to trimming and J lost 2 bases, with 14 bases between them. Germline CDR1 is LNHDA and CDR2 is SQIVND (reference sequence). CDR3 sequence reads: CASSIRVAAFTDTQYF. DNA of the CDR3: TGTGCCAGTAGTATACGAGTAGCGGCCTTCACAGATACGCAGTATTTT.

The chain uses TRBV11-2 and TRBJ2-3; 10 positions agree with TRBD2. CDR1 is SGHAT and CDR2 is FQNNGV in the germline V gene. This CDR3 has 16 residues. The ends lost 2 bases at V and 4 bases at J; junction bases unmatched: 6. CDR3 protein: CASSLLAGEVADTQYF. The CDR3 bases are TGTGCCAGCAGCTTACTAGCGGGAGAGGTCGCAGATACGCAGTATTTT.

CDR3 DNA: TGTGCCAGCAGCCCGGGACTAGCGGGTTTGAACACCGGGGAGCTGTTTTTT. This translates into CASSPGLAGLNTGELFF. The rearrangement uses TRBV4-2 and TRBJ2-2; 12 bases map to TRBD2. V shed 4 bases, J shed 1 base, and the junction held 4 bases outside the gene matches. The CDR3 totals 17 residues. Germline loops: CDR1 LGHNA, CDR2 YNFKEQ.

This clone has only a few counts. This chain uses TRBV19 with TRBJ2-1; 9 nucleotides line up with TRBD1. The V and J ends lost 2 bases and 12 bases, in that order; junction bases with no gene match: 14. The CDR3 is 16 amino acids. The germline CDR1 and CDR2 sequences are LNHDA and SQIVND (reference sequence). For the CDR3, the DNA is TGTGCCAGTAGTATACCTTACGGGGGACAGGGTCAGGGGCAGTTCTTC. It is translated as CASSIPYGGQGQGQFF.

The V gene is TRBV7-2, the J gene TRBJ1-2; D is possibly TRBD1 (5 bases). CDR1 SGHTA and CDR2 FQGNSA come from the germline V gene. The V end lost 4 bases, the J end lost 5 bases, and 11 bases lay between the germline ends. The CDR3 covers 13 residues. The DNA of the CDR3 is TGTGCCAGCAGCTCCTCCCCAGGGTATGGCTACACCTTC. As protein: CASSSSPGYGYTF.